The rows below give T cell receptor beta chains drawn from one sample of a study of neurological immune-mediated disorders. A single record per CDR3 protein comes from TCRdb applying MiXCR to the 5' RACE reads. In the table there are approximately 50,000 distinct CDR3 sequences, approximately 3.9% of which are singletons. Source material: PBMCs. The receptors come from a man aged 25 to 40 with multiple sclerosis. Both conserved end residues are part of each CDR3. A D gene is named only where the DNA matches it firmly. Clone size is stated in some rows and not others, as once, few, many or a class when expanded.

j_call: TRBJ2-1
v_call: TRBV20-1
clone_size: many
d_call: -
cdr3_nt: TGCAGTGCTAGAGATCCCAGCGGAGATGAGCAGTTCTTC
cdr3_aa: CSARDPSGDEQFF

j_call: TRBJ1-4
v_call: TRBV5-1
clone_size: many
d_call: -
cdr3_nt: TGCGCCAGCAGCTCGACATATCGGGAAAAACTGTTTTTT
cdr3_aa: CASSSTYREKLFF

j_call: TRBJ1-6
v_call: TRBV27
clone_size: many
d_call: TRBD1
cdr3_nt: TGTGCCAGCAGTCCATATCCGACAGGGTCCGTACCCCTCCACTTT
cdr3_aa: CASSPYPTGSVPLHF

j_call: TRBJ2-3
v_call: TRBV7-7
clone_size: -
d_call: TRBD1
cdr3_nt: TGTGCCAGCAGCCCTGGGACAGCCCGCACAGATACGCAGTATTTT
cdr3_aa: CASSPGTARTDTQYF

j_call: TRBJ2-2
v_call: TRBV7-3
clone_size: many
d_call: TRBD2
cdr3_nt: TGTGCCAGCAGCTTAAGGGCGGGGGGCACCGGGGAGCTGTTTTTT
cdr3_aa: CASSLRAGGTGELFF

j_call: TRBJ1-2
v_call: TRBV27
clone_size: few
d_call: -
cdr3_nt: TGTGCCAGCAGTTTATCGAAAACGGCGGGCTATGGCTACACCTTC
cdr3_aa: CASSLSKTAGYGYTF

j_call: TRBJ1-4
v_call: TRBV12-3/TRBV12-4
clone_size: many
d_call: -
cdr3_nt: TGTGCCAGCAGTTCCGGGTCACCGGGGGGGGAACTGTTTTTT
cdr3_aa: CASSSGSPGGELFF

j_call: TRBJ2-5
v_call: TRBV5-6
clone_size: many
d_call: -
cdr3_nt: TGTGCCAGCAGCTTCGGATACCAAGAGACCCAGTACTTC
cdr3_aa: CASSFGYQETQYF

j_call: TRBJ2-1
v_call: TRBV27
clone_size: many
d_call: TRBD2
cdr3_nt: TGTGCCAGCGCCTACGGGGGGGCCGATGAGCAGTTCTTC
cdr3_aa: CASAYGGADEQFF

j_call: TRBJ2-5
v_call: TRBV7-9
clone_size: many
d_call: -
cdr3_nt: TGTGCCAGCAGCTTAGCGACGGCAGGGCCCCAAGAGACCCAGTACTTC
cdr3_aa: CASSLATAGPQETQYF

j_call: TRBJ1-1
v_call: TRBV2
clone_size: many
d_call: TRBD1
cdr3_nt: TGTGCCAGCAGCCGAAATGGACAGGGGGCAAGGACTGAAGCTTTCTTT
cdr3_aa: CASSRNGQGARTEAFF

j_call: TRBJ2-5
v_call: TRBV5-1
clone_size: many
d_call: -
cdr3_nt: TGCGCCAGCAGCCGGGGCCCCCAAGAGACCCAGTACTTC
cdr3_aa: CASSRGPQETQYF

j_call: TRBJ2-5
v_call: TRBV5-1
clone_size: many
d_call: -
cdr3_nt: TGCGCCAGCAGCGCGGGACAAGGTAAAGAGACCCAGTACTTC
cdr3_aa: CASSAGQGKETQYF

j_call: TRBJ2-1
v_call: TRBV20-1
clone_size: many
d_call: TRBD2
cdr3_nt: TGCAGTGCTTCAACCAGCGGGGGTAACAATGAGCAGTTCTTC
cdr3_aa: CSASTSGGNNEQFF

j_call: TRBJ2-7
v_call: TRBV7-8
clone_size: few
d_call: -
cdr3_nt: TGTGCCAGCAGCCGATCGGCCCCCTACGAGCAGTACTTC
cdr3_aa: CASSRSAPYEQYF

j_call: TRBJ2-7
v_call: TRBV9
clone_size: many
d_call: TRBD2
cdr3_nt: TGTGCCAGCAGCCCGCCGGGAGGGAGCTACGAGCAGTACTTC
cdr3_aa: CASSPPGGSYEQYF

j_call: TRBJ1-2
v_call: TRBV6-5
clone_size: few
d_call: -
cdr3_nt: TGTGCCAGCAGTTACTCCGGGAACTATGGCTACACCTTC
cdr3_aa: CASSYSGNYGYTF

j_call: TRBJ1-6
v_call: TRBV11-2
clone_size: many
d_call: -
cdr3_nt: TGTGCCAGCAGCTTATGGGGTAATGTAGTCGACTCACCCCTCCACTTT
cdr3_aa: CASSLWGNVVDSPLHF

j_call: TRBJ1-1
v_call: TRBV29-1
clone_size: many
d_call: TRBD1
cdr3_nt: TGCAGCGCCTATGGGACAGAGAAAGCTTTCTTT
cdr3_aa: CSAYGTEKAFF

j_call: TRBJ2-7
v_call: TRBV5-1
clone_size: many
d_call: -
cdr3_nt: TGCGCCAGCAGCCCCCAGGGAATCGACTACGAGCAGTACTTC
cdr3_aa: CASSPQGIDYEQYF

j_call: TRBJ2-3
v_call: TRBV5-1
clone_size: many
d_call: -
cdr3_nt: TGCGCCAGCAGCTTGGACGGGGTTGGGGTGGCAGATACGCAGTATTTT
cdr3_aa: CASSLDGVGVADTQYF

j_call: TRBJ2-3
v_call: TRBV10-2
clone_size: medium-sized
d_call: -
cdr3_nt: TGCGCCAGCAGTGAGTCTAGTGTAAATACGCAGTATTTT
cdr3_aa: CASSESSVNTQYF

j_call: TRBJ1-2
v_call: TRBV20-1
clone_size: many
d_call: -
cdr3_nt: TGCAGTGCTCCGGGGGGGCAGGGAGGGCCCTATGGCTACACCTTC
cdr3_aa: CSAPGGQGGPYGYTF

j_call: TRBJ2-5
v_call: TRBV20-1
clone_size: many
d_call: TRBD1
cdr3_nt: TGCAGTGCTGTCGCCGGGACAGCGATGGAGACCCAGTACTTC
cdr3_aa: CSAVAGTAMETQYF

j_call: TRBJ1-5
v_call: TRBV15
clone_size: many
d_call: -
cdr3_nt: TGTGCCACCAGCAGAGATCCCAGGGAAGGTCAGCCCCAGCATTTT
cdr3_aa: CATSRDPREGQPQHF

j_call: TRBJ1-1
v_call: TRBV29-1
clone_size: many
d_call: TRBD1
cdr3_nt: TGCAGCGTGGATCGGACAGGCAACACTGAAGCTTTCTTT
cdr3_aa: CSVDRTGNTEAFF

j_call: TRBJ2-3
v_call: TRBV11-2
clone_size: -
d_call: -
cdr3_nt: TGTGCCAGCAGCTTTGGGCAGCGCACAGATACGCAGTATTTT
cdr3_aa: CASSFGQRTDTQYF

j_call: TRBJ1-2
v_call: TRBV5-8
clone_size: many
d_call: -
cdr3_nt: TGTGCCAGCAGCTTGGGGACCGATGGGAACTATGGCTACACCTTC
cdr3_aa: CASSLGTDGNYGYTF

j_call: TRBJ1-1
v_call: TRBV20-1
clone_size: many
d_call: -
cdr3_nt: TGCAGTGCCGAGGACAGAATTGACACTGAAGCTTTCTTT
cdr3_aa: CSAEDRIDTEAFF

j_call: TRBJ2-1
v_call: TRBV14
clone_size: many
d_call: -
cdr3_nt: TGTGCCAGCAGCCAAGTAGTTTCTGAGCAGTTCTTC
cdr3_aa: CASSQVVSEQFF

j_call: TRBJ2-7
v_call: TRBV6-5
clone_size: many
d_call: -
cdr3_nt: TGTGCCAGCAGCCCCCGCAGGGAAAGTGTCGGCGAGCAGTACTTC
cdr3_aa: CASSPRRESVGEQYF

j_call: TRBJ2-7
v_call: TRBV20-1
clone_size: few
d_call: -
cdr3_nt: TGCAGTGCCCCGGGAGAGACCGGTGGAGGATTACCCCACGAGCAGTACTTC
cdr3_aa: CSAPGETGGGLPHEQYF

j_call: TRBJ2-1
v_call: TRBV2
clone_size: few
d_call: TRBD2
cdr3_nt: TGTGCCAGCAGTGGGGGAGCGGGGCCCTACAATGAGCAGTTCTTC
cdr3_aa: CASSGGAGPYNEQFF

j_call: TRBJ1-6
v_call: TRBV5-1
clone_size: many
d_call: TRBD1
cdr3_nt: TGCGCCAGCAGTAAGACAGGGGAAGGTAATTCACCCCTCCACTTT
cdr3_aa: CASSKTGEGNSPLHF

j_call: TRBJ1-1
v_call: TRBV20-1
clone_size: many
d_call: -
cdr3_nt: TGCAGTGCTAGAATAGGGGGTATGGGCACTGAAGCTTTCTTT
cdr3_aa: CSARIGGMGTEAFF

j_call: TRBJ2-3
v_call: TRBV14
clone_size: -
d_call: -
cdr3_nt: TGTGCCAGCAGCCAAGGCTGGCCAGATACGCAGTATTTT
cdr3_aa: CASSQGWPDTQYF

j_call: TRBJ1-2
v_call: TRBV15
clone_size: many
d_call: -
cdr3_nt: TGTGCCACCAGCGCTCAGGGGTATGGCTACACCTTC
cdr3_aa: CATSAQGYGYTF

j_call: TRBJ2-5
v_call: TRBV7-8
clone_size: many
d_call: -
cdr3_nt: TGTGCCAGCAGATTGGGTACCCAAGAGACCCAGTACTTC
cdr3_aa: CASRLGTQETQYF

j_call: TRBJ1-2
v_call: TRBV20-1
clone_size: many
d_call: -
cdr3_nt: TGCAGTGCTAGTATAAGGGACCCCAACTATGGCTACACCTTC
cdr3_aa: CSASIRDPNYGYTF

j_call: TRBJ1-1
v_call: TRBV5-6
clone_size: many
d_call: -
cdr3_nt: TGTGCCAGCAGCTTGGTGGACAGCCTGAACACTGAAGCTTTCTTT
cdr3_aa: CASSLVDSLNTEAFF

j_call: TRBJ1-1
v_call: TRBV27
clone_size: many
d_call: -
cdr3_nt: TGTGCCAGCACCCCCACCAGGGCAGAGAAAGCCGGAGAAACTTTCTTT
cdr3_aa: CASTPTRAEKAGETFF

j_call: TRBJ2-3
v_call: TRBV5-1
clone_size: many
d_call: TRBD1
cdr3_nt: TGCGCCAGCAGGATGACAGGGGACATCCCCACAGATACGCAGTATTTT
cdr3_aa: CASRMTGDIPTDTQYF

j_call: TRBJ2-1
v_call: TRBV29-1
clone_size: many
d_call: -
cdr3_nt: TGCAGCGTTGAAAGGCGGGATTGGAATGAGCAGTTCTTC
cdr3_aa: CSVERRDWNEQFF

j_call: TRBJ1-2
v_call: TRBV5-1
clone_size: many
d_call: -
cdr3_nt: TGCGCCAGCAGCTACCGGGACTATGGCTACACCTTC
cdr3_aa: CASSYRDYGYTF

j_call: TRBJ2-1
v_call: TRBV6-5
clone_size: many
d_call: -
cdr3_nt: TGTGCCAGCCGCGGTGGCTACAATGAGCAGTTCTTC
cdr3_aa: CASRGGYNEQFF